This TCR beta chain was sequenced during a study of blood T cell repertoires in COVID-19. As for the study in general: Collection of acute and convalescent COVID-19 samples took place in the United States, Italy and Spain. The cDNA or gDNA used as material had been derived from T cells, B-cell-depleted T cells, or PBMCs.

Original methodology: Amplification from reference gene primers served as the basis for estimated nucleated cell counts. Only in-frame clones appear in the TCRdb table, and some are missing; sequencing was by immunoSEQ multiplex PCR. V and J calls and clone size are copied from that table; D and trimming were computed from the DNA. Of a few hundred thousand clones in the sample, around 88% were seen once. The ends were cut back, 7 bases at V and 2 bases at J, with 21 bases in the middle. Germline loops: CDR1 MNHEY, CDR2 SMNVEV (reference sequence). The CDR3 is 16 residues long. Sequenced input: peripheral blood. This receptor was obtained from a man aged 45-60 years with active or convalescent COVID-19. V gene TRBV27 combines with J gene TRBJ2-7; D might be TRBD2 (6 bases). The CDR3 coding sequence is TGTGCCAGCACCTCTCTGTCCGGGAGCATCCCCTACGAGCAGTACTTC. Protein sequence: CASTSLSGSIPYEQYF.